This T cell receptor (beta chain) was identified during a study of blood T cell repertoires in COVID-19. The trim removed 8 bases at V and 9 bases at J, leaving 10 bases unmatched. Germline assignment: CDR1 SGHNT and CDR2 YENEEA. The length of the CDR3 is 13 residues. Assay: immunoSEQ multiplex PCR; the TCRdb copy retains only in-frame clones and omits some. The sample has around 150,000 clones, approximately 84% seen once. The clonotype was recovered from a man aged 65-85 years with acute or convalescent COVID-19. V usage is TRBV11-3 and J usage is TRBJ2-1; TRBD2 matches at 7 bases. The sequenced material came from peripheral blood. CDR3 bases: TGTGCCAGCGGGGACTACCCTGGGGGTGAGCAGTTCTTC. It codes for CASGDYPGGEQFF.